Sequencing of this TCR beta chain was carried out in a study of OX40 agonist ivuxolimab in advanced cancers. Germline V CDR1 and CDR2: MGHRA, YSYEKL. The CDR3 has 17 amino acids. After removal of 2 bases from V and 4 bases from J, the junction contained 11 bases not matched to a gene. TCRdb's table, derived via immunoSEQ multiplex PCR, lists solely in-frame clones and lacks some. Counted here are tens of thousands of clones, about 80% occurring once; the ten biggest clones make up about 4.8%. The sequence was obtained from an adult with an advanced solid tumor such as melanoma, head and neck, liver or kidney cancer. The J gene is TRBJ1-2, the V gene TRBV4-1; TRBD1 agrees at 9 bases. This sample comprised CD4+ or CD8+ T cells sorted from blood, obtained in a trial of the OX40 agonist ivuxolimab. For the CDR3, the DNA is TGCGCCAGCAGCCAATTACAGGGGGCGCAGGGAGCCTATGGCTACACCTTC. It codes for CASSQLQGAQGAYGYTF.